The 5 T cell receptor beta chains reported below all come from one sample, sequenced in a study of CD8+ T cells in alopecia areata. Isolated RNA was reverse transcribed into cDNA used as the sequencing template. Generated by immunoSEQ multiplex PCR, the TCRdb table keeps only in-frame clones and is missing some. Of about 180,000 clones detected, 59% appear once; the ten largest clones hold roughly 14%. Sequenced here: CD4+ T cells sorted from blood, sampled at week 0. These receptors were taken from a human donor with alopecia areata.

This clone was counted a few times. This sequence joins TRBV20-1 and TRBJ2-3; D not resolved. The CDR3 runs 11 residues. V lost 6 bases, J lost 2 bases, and 6 bases lay in between. Germline values: CDR1 DFQATT, CDR2 SNEGSKA (reference sequence). Written as DNA, the CDR3 is TGCAGTGCCCTAACCACAGATACGCAGTATTTT. This sequence encodes CSALTTDTQYF.

The sample holds a few counts of this clone. J is TRBJ1-5 and V is TRBV28, with D tentatively TRBD1 (5 bases). Germline assignment: CDR1 MDHEN and CDR2 SYDVKM. There are 14 residues in the CDR3. Trimming took 5 bases from V and 5 from J, leaving 13 bases between them. The CDR3 region has the DNA TGTGCCAGCAGTGGGGCGGGATCTTATCAGCCCCAGCATTTT. Its protein is CASSGAGSYQPQHF.

The chain is built from TRBV2 and TRBJ1-1; the match to TRBD1 covers 7 bases. Germline V CDR1 and CDR2: SNHLY, FYNNEI. This CDR3 region has 16 residues. V trimming: 6 bases; J trimming: 1 base; junction bases outside the gene matches: 11. CDR3 in amino acids: CASRTPRTGENTEAFF. The CDR3 coding sequence is TGTGCCAGCAGAACCCCTCGGACAGGTGAGAACACTGAAGCTTTCTTT.

The genes are TRBV29-1 and TRBJ2-7; TRBD1 agrees at 9 bases. Per the germline V gene, CDR1 is SQVTM and CDR2 is ANQGSEA. V lost 6 bases to trimming and J lost 5 bases; unmatched junction nucleotides: 5. This CDR3 is 12 amino acids long. In DNA, the CDR3 is TGCAGCGTGGGACAGGGTAAACACGAGCAGTACTTC. Translated: CSVGQGKHEQYF.

V gene TRBV5-4 combines with J gene TRBJ2-1; the match to TRBD1 covers 7 bases. The CDR3 totals 14 residues. The V gene end was trimmed by 4 bases and the J gene end by 3 bases; junction bases not matched to a gene: 4. Germline lookup yields CDR1 SGHNT and CDR2 YYREEE (reference sequence). CDR3 DNA: TGTGCCAGCAGCGCCCGGGACAGCTACAATGAGCAGTTCTTC. Translating gives CASSARDSYNEQFF.